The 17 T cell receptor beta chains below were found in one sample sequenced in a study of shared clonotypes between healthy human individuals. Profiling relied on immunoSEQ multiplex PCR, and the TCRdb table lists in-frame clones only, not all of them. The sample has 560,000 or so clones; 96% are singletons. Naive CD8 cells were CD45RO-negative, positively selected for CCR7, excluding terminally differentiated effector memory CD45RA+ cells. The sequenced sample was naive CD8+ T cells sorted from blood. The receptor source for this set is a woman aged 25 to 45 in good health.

CDR3 DNA: TGTGCCAGCAGCTTGGCCTCGGACTACGGAGAGACCCAGTACTTC. Protein sequence: CASSLASDYGETQYF. The V call is TRBV5-6, the J call TRBJ2-5; perhaps TRBD2 as D (6 bases). The germline gives CDR1 SGHDT, CDR2 YYEEEE. This CDR3 is 15 amino acids long. Trimming shortened V by 0 bases and J by 4 bases, and 13 bases separated the two germline ends.

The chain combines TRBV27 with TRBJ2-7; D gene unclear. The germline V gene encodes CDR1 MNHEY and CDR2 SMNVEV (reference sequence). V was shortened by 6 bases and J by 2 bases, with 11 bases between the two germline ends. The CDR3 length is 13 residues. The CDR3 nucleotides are TGTGCCAGCAGCCGCTCCCGGGCCTACGAGCAGTACTTC. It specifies CASSRSRAYEQYF.

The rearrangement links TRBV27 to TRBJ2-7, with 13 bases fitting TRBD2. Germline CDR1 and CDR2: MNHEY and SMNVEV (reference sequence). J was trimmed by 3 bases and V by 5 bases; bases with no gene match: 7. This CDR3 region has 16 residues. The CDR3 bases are TGTGCCAGCAGTCCCGGGACTAGCGGGAACTACTACGAGCAGTACTTC. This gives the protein CASSPGTSGNYYEQYF.

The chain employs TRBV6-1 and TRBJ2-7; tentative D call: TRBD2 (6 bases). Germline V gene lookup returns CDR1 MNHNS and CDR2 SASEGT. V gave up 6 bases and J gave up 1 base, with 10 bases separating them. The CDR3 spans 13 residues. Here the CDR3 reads CASRLGGSYEQYF. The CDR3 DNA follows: TGTGCCAGCAGGCTGGGGGGTTCCTACGAGCAGTACTTC.

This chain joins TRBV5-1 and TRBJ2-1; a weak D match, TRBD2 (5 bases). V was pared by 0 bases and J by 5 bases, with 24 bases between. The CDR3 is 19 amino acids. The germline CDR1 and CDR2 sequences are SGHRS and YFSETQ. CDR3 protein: CASSLVPPSLASRHNEQFF. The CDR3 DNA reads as TGCGCCAGCAGCTTGGTCCCCCCATCGTTGGCTAGCAGACACAATGAGCAGTTCTTC.

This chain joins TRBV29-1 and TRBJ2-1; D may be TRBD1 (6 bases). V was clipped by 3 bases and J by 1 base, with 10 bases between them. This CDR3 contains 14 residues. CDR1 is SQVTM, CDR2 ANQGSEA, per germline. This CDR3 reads CSVEGHYSYNEQFF. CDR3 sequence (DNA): TGCAGCGTTGAGGGACACTATTCCTACAATGAGCAGTTCTTC.

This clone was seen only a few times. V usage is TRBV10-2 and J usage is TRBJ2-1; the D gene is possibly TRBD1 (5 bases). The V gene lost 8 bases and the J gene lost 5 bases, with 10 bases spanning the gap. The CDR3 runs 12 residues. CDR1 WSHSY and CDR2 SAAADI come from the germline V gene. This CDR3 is CASLDSHNEQFF. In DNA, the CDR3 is TGCGCCAGCCTAGACAGCCACAATGAGCAGTTCTTC.

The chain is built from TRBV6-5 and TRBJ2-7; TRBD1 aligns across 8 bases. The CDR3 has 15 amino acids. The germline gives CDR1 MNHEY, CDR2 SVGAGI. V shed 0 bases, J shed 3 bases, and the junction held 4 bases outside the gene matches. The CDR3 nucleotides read TGTGCCAGCAGTTACTCGACAGGGGTTTACTACGAGCAGTACTTC. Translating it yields CASSYSTGVYYEQYF.

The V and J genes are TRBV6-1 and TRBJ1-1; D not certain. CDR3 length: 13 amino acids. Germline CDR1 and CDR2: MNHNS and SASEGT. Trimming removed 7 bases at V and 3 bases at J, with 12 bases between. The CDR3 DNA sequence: TGTGCCAGCATCGACCTAAGATACACTGAAGCTTTCTTT. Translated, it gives CASIDLRYTEAFF.

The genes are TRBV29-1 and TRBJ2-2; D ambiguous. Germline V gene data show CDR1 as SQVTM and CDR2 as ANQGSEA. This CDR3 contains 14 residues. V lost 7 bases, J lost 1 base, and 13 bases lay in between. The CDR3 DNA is TGCAGCGCCTTCCGGGCCGAGAACACCGGGGAGCTGTTTTTT. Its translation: CSAFRAENTGELFF.

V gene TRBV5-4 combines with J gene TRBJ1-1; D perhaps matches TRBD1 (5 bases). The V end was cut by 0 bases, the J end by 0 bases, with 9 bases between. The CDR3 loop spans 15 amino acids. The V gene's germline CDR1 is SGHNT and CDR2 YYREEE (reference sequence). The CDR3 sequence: CASSLEGYMNTEAFF. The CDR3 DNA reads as TGTGCCAGCAGCTTGGAGGGGTACATGAACACTGAAGCTTTCTTT.

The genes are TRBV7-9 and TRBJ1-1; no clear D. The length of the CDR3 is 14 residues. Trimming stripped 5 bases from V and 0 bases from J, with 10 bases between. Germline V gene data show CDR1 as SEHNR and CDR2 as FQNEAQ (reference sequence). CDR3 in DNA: TGTGCCAGCAGCCCAGAGGCCATGAACACTGAAGCTTTCTTT. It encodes CASSPEAMNTEAFF.

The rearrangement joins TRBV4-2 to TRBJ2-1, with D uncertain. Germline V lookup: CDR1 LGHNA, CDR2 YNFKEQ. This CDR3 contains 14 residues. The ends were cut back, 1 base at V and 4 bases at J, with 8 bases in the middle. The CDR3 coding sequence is TGTGCCAGCAGCCAAGGACGTGCGTACAATGAGCAGTTCTTC. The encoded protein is CASSQGRAYNEQFF.

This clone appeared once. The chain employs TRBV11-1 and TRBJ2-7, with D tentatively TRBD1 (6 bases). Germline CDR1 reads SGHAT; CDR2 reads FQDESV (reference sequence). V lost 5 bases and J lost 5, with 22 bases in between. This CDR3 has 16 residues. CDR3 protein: CASSPLPGQGKHEQYF. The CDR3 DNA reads TGTGCCAGCAGCCCACTACCGGGGCAGGGGAAACACGAGCAGTACTTC.

CDR3 sequence (DNA): TGCGCCAGCAGCTTGTGGGGCGGGGTAGACAATGAGCAGTTCTTC. It yields the protein CASSLWGGVDNEQFF. The J gene is TRBJ2-1, the V gene TRBV5-1, with a tentative D call TRBD2 (6 bases). V dropped 1 base and J dropped 5 bases, with 13 bases sitting between them. Germline-derived CDR1 and CDR2 are SGHRS and YFSETQ. This CDR3 comprises 15 residues.

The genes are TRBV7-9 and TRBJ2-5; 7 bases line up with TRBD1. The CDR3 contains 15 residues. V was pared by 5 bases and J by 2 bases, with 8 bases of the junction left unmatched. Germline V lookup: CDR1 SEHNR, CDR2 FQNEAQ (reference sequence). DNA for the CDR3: TGTGCCAGCAGCACCCGGGACAGAGGACAAGAGACCCAGTACTTC. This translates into CASSTRDRGQETQYF.

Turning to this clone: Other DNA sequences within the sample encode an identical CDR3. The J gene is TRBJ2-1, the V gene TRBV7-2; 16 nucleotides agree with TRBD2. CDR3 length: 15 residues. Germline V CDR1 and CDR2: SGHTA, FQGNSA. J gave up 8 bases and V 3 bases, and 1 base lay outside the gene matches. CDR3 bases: TGTGCCAGCAGCTTGGGGACTAGCGGGGGGGATGAGCAGTTCTTC. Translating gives CASSLGTSGGDEQFF.